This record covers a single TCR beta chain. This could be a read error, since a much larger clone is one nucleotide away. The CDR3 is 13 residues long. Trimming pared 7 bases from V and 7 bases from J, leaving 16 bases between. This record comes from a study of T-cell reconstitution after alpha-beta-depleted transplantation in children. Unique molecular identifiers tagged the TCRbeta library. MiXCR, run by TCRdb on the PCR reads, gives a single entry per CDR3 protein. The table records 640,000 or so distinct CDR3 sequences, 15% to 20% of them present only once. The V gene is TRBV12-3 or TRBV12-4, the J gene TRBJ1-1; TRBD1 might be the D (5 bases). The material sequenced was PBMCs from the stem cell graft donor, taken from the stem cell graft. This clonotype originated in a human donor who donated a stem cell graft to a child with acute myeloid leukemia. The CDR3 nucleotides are TGTGCCAGCATCTTGGGACGGGCGAGTGAAGCTTTCTTT. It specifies CASILGRASEAFF.